Listed here are 25 T cell receptor beta chains from one sample, sequenced in a study of blood T cell repertoires in COVID-19. Libraries were prepared by immunoSEQ multiplex PCR; TCRdb keeps only in-frame clonotypes and omits some of them. This sample has 320,000 or so clones, with over 75% found just once. The specimen was PBMCs or T cells enriched from blood (not recorded which). Receptor source: a woman aged 25 to 39 who had recovered from COVID-19.

This clone was detected only a few times. The chain recombines TRBV11-2 with TRBJ1-2; 10 bases map to TRBD1. The CDR3 runs to 16 residues. Germline CDR1 SGHAT, CDR2 FQNNGV. Germline trimming cut 3 bases from V and 1 base from J; bases unmatched to any gene: 5. This CDR3 reads CASSFPGDRGNYGYTF. The DNA of the CDR3 is TGTGCCAGCAGCTTTCCCGGGGACAGGGGTAACTATGGCTACACCTTC. The entire variable domain, with the rest obtained from reference TRBV11-2 and TRBJ1-2, is as follows: EAGVAQSPRYKIIEKRQSVAFWCNPISGHATLYWYQQILGQGPKLLIQFQNNGVVDDSQLPKDRFSAERLKGVDSTLKIQPAKLEDSAVYLCASSFPGDRGNYGYTFGSGTRLTVV.

The chain links TRBV2 to TRBJ1-3; D is unresolved. The germline V gene encodes CDR1 SNHLY and CDR2 FYNNEI. CDR3 length: 15 residues. Trimming pared 2 bases from V and 0 bases from J, leaving 8 bases between. The CDR3: CASSELGRSGNTIYF. CDR3 sequence (DNA): TGTGCCAGCAGTGAATTGGGCCGCTCTGGAAACACCATATATTTT. The full variable domain, rest sourced from reference TRBV2 and TRBJ1-3, is EPEVTQTPSHQVTQMGQEVILRCVPISNHLYFYWYRQILGQKVEFLVSFYNNEISEKSEIFDDQFSVERPDGSNFTLKIRSTKLEDSAMYFCASSELGRSGNTIYFGEGSWLTVV.

The genes are TRBV9 and TRBJ1-2; possible D gene TRBD1, 6 bases. Germline CDR1 reads SGDLS; CDR2 reads YYNGEE. Trimming removed 6 bases at V and 3 bases at J, with 18 bases between. The length of the CDR3 is 15 residues. CDR3 in DNA: TGTGCCAGCACTAAACGACGGGGGGCGGACTATGGCTACACCTTC. Amino acids: CASTKRRGADYGYTF.

Only one count was recorded for this clone. The CDR3 bases are TGCGCCAGTACCCCAACACCGGGACAGGGGATGGTAAGTGGTGAGCAGTTCTTC. This gives the protein CASTPTPGQGMVSGEQFF. V is TRBV5-1 and J is TRBJ2-1; 10 bases align to TRBD1. The CDR3 consists of 18 residues. Germline assignment: CDR1 SGHRS and CDR2 YFSETQ. V was pared by 8 bases and J by 9 bases, with 23 bases of the junction left unmatched.

To note about this clone: One junction end disagrees with the germline gene, perhaps due to a read error. This rearrangement joins TRBV2 to TRBJ1-5, with TRBD1 as a possible D gene (5 bases). CDR1 and CDR2 (germline): SNHLY, FYNNEI. The CDR3 covers 17 residues. CDR3 residues: CASSEATPNRQTQPQHF. The CDR3, as DNA: TGTGCCAGCAGCGAAGCAACCCCCAACAGGCAAACTCAGCCCCAGCATTTT.

The J gene is TRBJ1-3, the V gene TRBV7-9; D is unclear. This CDR3 spans 14 amino acids. V gave up 3 bases and J gave up 0 bases, with 6 bases separating them. Germline CDR1 is SEHNR and CDR2 is FQNEAQ (reference sequence). Written as DNA, the CDR3 is TGTGCCAGCAGCTTTACTAACTCTGGAAACACCATATATTTT. Residues: CASSFTNSGNTIYF.

V gene TRBV6-5 combines with J gene TRBJ2-3, with 10 positions matching TRBD1. V lost 6 bases to trimming and J lost 3 bases; unmatched junction nucleotides: 6. Germline V gene sequence: CDR1 MNHEY, CDR2 SVGAGI. This CDR3 is built from 15 residues. In nucleotides, the CDR3 is TGTGCCAGCAGGACACGGGACAGGGGAACAGATACGCAGTATTTT. The encoded protein is CASRTRDRGTDTQYF.

The chain uses TRBV4-2 and TRBJ1-1; possible D gene TRBD1, 6 bases. Looked up from germline, CDR1 is LGHNA and CDR2 is YNFKEQ. The CDR3 has 13 residues. Trimming stripped 0 bases from V and 9 bases from J, with 11 bases between. The CDR3 loop reads CASSQDATGKAFF. The CDR3 DNA reads as TGTGCCAGCAGCCAAGATGCAACAGGGAAAGCTTTCTTT.

DNA of the CDR3: TGTGCCAGCAGCGACACCGGGGAGCTGTTTTTT. Residues: CASSDTGELFF. This rearrangement joins TRBV2 to TRBJ2-2; D remains ambiguous. Germline loops: CDR1 SNHLY, CDR2 FYNNEI. The V end lost 6 bases, the J end lost 3 bases, and 2 bases lay between the germline ends. The CDR3 contains 11 residues. Full variable domain (missing parts from reference TRBV2 and TRBJ2-2): EPEVTQTPSHQVTQMGQEVILRCVPISNHLYFYWYRQILGQKVEFLVSFYNNEISEKSEIFDDQFSVERPDGSNFTLKIRSTKLEDSAMYFCASSDTGELFFGEGSRLTVL.

The rearrangement uses TRBV5-4 and TRBJ2-5; 12 positions agree with TRBD1. J lost 6 bases, V lost 3 bases, and 3 bases had no gene match. The CDR3 is 14 residues long. Germline V CDR1 and CDR2: SGHNT, YYREEE (reference sequence). The CDR3 DNA reads TGTGCCAGCAGCTGGGGACAGGGGGCGCAGACCCAGTACTTC. This translates into CASSWGQGAQTQYF. The full variable domain, rest sourced from reference TRBV5-4 and TRBJ2-5, is ETGVTQSPTHLIKTRGQQVTLRCSSQSGHNTVSWYQQALGQGPQFIFQYYREEENGRGNFPPRFSGLQFPNYSSELNVNALELDDSALYLCASSWGQGAQTQYFGPGTRLLVL.

In its sample, this clone was seen a few times. This sequence joins TRBV7-8 and TRBJ2-5; possibly TRBD1 for D (5 bases). The germline V and J ends were trimmed by 5 bases and 1 base, with 14 bases remaining between them. Germline V lookup: CDR1 SGHVS, CDR2 FQNEAQ. The CDR3 sequence is 15 residues long. CDR3 loop: CASSNLVGAQETQYF. CDR3 sequence (DNA): TGTGCCAGCAGCAACCTCGTTGGGGCCCAAGAGACCCAGTACTTC.

Comment on this clone: The identical CDR3 is also encoded by other nucleotide sequences in the sample. The chain couples TRBV27 to TRBJ1-1, with TRBD1 identical over 11 bases. Germline values: CDR1 MNHEY, CDR2 SMNVEV (reference sequence). Trimming removed 5 bases from V and 2 bases from J; junction bases left unmatched: 4. CDR3 length: 15 residues. For the CDR3, the DNA is TGTGCCAGCAGTCTCTGGACAGGGGGCAACACTGAAGCTTTCTTT. Protein sequence: CASSLWTGGNTEAFF.

The chain uses TRBV6-5 and TRBJ1-4; TRBD1 agrees at 7 bases. Germline CDR1 MNHEY, CDR2 SVGAGI. The CDR3 extends over 14 amino acids. With 5 bases clipped from V and 7 bases from J, the junction kept 7 bases outside the gene matches. CDR3 loop: CASSRGGITEKLFF. The CDR3 DNA is TGTGCCAGCAGTAGAGGGGGCATTACTGAAAAACTGTTTTTT.

This chain connects TRBV2 to TRBJ2-7; TRBD1 is a possible D gene (6 bases). The CDR3 totals 15 residues. The V and J ends lost 4 bases and 3 bases respectively, with 16 bases between them. Per the germline V gene, CDR1 is SNHLY and CDR2 is FYNNEI. CDR3 in amino acids: CASSVGPGANYEQYF. CDR3 DNA: TGTGCCAGCAGTGTTGGGCCAGGGGCGAACTACGAGCAGTACTTC.

The rearrangement links TRBV19 to TRBJ1-4, with a possible D match to TRBD1 (6 bases). There are 15 residues in the CDR3. The V gene's germline CDR1 is LNHDA and CDR2 SQIVND (reference sequence). Trimming pared 6 bases from V and 0 bases from J, leaving 11 bases between. For the CDR3, the DNA is TGTGCCAGTAGGACTGACAGGTCAACTAATGAAAAACTGTTTTTT. It yields the protein CASRTDRSTNEKLFF.

The chain couples TRBV14 to TRBJ1-4, with 11 bases fitting TRBD1. The CDR3 totals 15 residues. Trimming cost V 1 base and J 7 bases; bases outside gene matches: 2. Germline assignment: CDR1 SGHDN and CDR2 FVKESK. CDR3 coding DNA: TGTGCCAGCAGCCAAGGGACAGGGGGCGGTGAAAAACTGTTTTTT. Its translation is CASSQGTGGGEKLFF.

The chain's CDR3 is CASSGQIANYGYTF. Written as DNA, the CDR3 is TGTGCCAGTAGTGGACAGATAGCTAACTATGGCTACACCTTC. The chain links TRBV19 to TRBJ1-2; a weak D match, TRBD1 (6 bases). This CDR3 has 14 residues. The ends were cut back, 5 bases at V and 0 bases at J, with 10 bases in the middle. Germline CDR1 is LNHDA and CDR2 is SQIVND (reference sequence). Filled out from reference TRBV19 and TRBJ1-2, the complete variable domain reads DGGITQSPKYLFRKEGQNVTLSCEQNLNHDAMYWYRQDPGQGLRLIYYSQIVNDFQKGDIAEGYSVSREKKESFPLTVTSAQKNPTAFYLCASSGQIANYGYTFGSGTRLTVV.

V gene TRBV28 combines with J gene TRBJ2-7; 7 positions agree with TRBD1. In germline, CDR1 is MDHEN, CDR2 SYDVKM. This CDR3 comprises 16 residues. Trimming at V came to 6 bases and at J to 3 bases, leaving 14 bases not matched to a gene. As DNA, the CDR3 is TGTGCCAGCAGCCCAATCCTACTGACAGGGTACTACGAGCAGTACTTC. This translates into CASSPILLTGYYEQYF. Variable domain in full (rest from reference TRBV28 and TRBJ2-7): DVKVTQSSRYLVKRTGEKVFLECVQDMDHENMFWYRQDPGLGLRLIYFSYDVKMKEKGDIPEGYSVSREKKERFSLILESASTNQTSMYLCASSPILLTGYYEQYFGPGTRLTVT.

The gene calls are TRBV7-6 and TRBJ2-3; 15 positions match TRBD2. This CDR3 is built from 19 residues. Germline V gives CDR1 SGHVS, CDR2 FNYEAQ. V was pared by 5 bases and J by 8 bases, with 17 bases of the junction left unmatched. CDR3 residues: CASSPLSGTSGGRFPTQYF. As DNA, the CDR3 is TGTGCCAGCAGCCCCCTCTCCGGGACTAGCGGGGGGCGTTTTCCTACGCAGTATTTT.

The rearrangement uses TRBV5-1 and TRBJ2-3; possible D gene TRBD1, 6 bases. The V gene's germline CDR1 is SGHRS and CDR2 YFSETQ. The germline V and J ends were trimmed by 4 bases and 2 bases, with 20 bases remaining between them. This CDR3 is 17 amino acids long. This chain's CDR3 is CASSPLTGRSYTDTQYF. DNA for the CDR3: TGCGCCAGCAGCCCTCTCACAGGGCGATCTTACACAGATACGCAGTATTTT.

This clone appeared once. The chain recombines TRBV10-1 with TRBJ1-4; weak D call: TRBD1 (5 bases). CDR1 and CDR2 (germline): WNHNN, SYGVQD (reference sequence). Trimming took 0 bases from V and 8 from J, leaving 13 bases between them. CDR3 length: 15 residues. The DNA of the CDR3 is TGCGCCAGCAGTGAGTCGAGCGACCGGGGGGAAAAACTGTTTTTT. Amino acid sequence: CASSESSDRGEKLFF.

In DNA, the CDR3 is TGTGCCAGCAGTTCCCCGGGACAGGGGGACGATGAGCAGTTCTTC. Amino acid sequence: CASSSPGQGDDEQFF. This chain uses TRBV28 with TRBJ2-1, with TRBD1 identical over 11 bases. The germline CDR1 and CDR2 sequences are MDHEN and SYDVKM. J was trimmed by 8 bases and V by 4 bases; bases with no gene match: 7. CDR3 length equals 15 residues.

The chain joins TRBV2 to TRBJ1-4; TRBD1 matches at 10 bases. The ends lost 6 bases at V and 6 bases at J; junction bases unmatched: 4. Germline V lookup: CDR1 SNHLY, CDR2 FYNNEI. The CDR3 sequence is 14 residues long. The DNA of the CDR3 is TGTGCCAGCAGCCACGGGACAGGGGATGAAAAACTGTTTTTT. It is translated as CASSHGTGDEKLFF.

The chain recombines TRBV7-2 with TRBJ1-1; D remains unclear. Germline V gene lookup returns CDR1 SGHTA and CDR2 FQGNSA. Trimming stripped 2 bases from V and 4 bases from J, with 11 bases between. The CDR3 loop spans 14 amino acids. The CDR3 region is CASSLLFTSTEAFF. For the CDR3, the DNA is TGTGCCAGCAGCTTATTGTTCACAAGCACTGAAGCTTTCTTT.

The rearrangement links TRBV6-7 to TRBJ2-7; 7 bases line up with TRBD1. TRBV6-7 is an open reading frame whose function is uncertain. The junction had 7 bases not matched to a gene; V was cut back by 0 bases and J by 5 bases. CDR3 length: 15 residues. As DNA, the CDR3 is TGTGCCAGCAGTTACTCCCCGGACAGGACCAACGAGCAGTACTTC. It codes for CASSYSPDRTNEQYF.